This T cell receptor (beta chain) was documented in a study of blood T cells in healthy people across ages. Germline-derived CDR1 and CDR2 are MNHEY and SVGAGI. The CDR3 is 18 amino acids. With 1 base clipped from V and 1 base from J, the junction kept 7 bases outside the gene matches. This clonotype has ten or more counts. With a J-beta primer mix and a sample-barcoded 5' primer, a second PCR ran roughly 6 to 11 cycles. MiXCR was run by TCRdb on the 5' RACE reads, yielding one entry per CDR3 protein. The sample includes 710,000 or so distinct CDR3 sequences, approximately 31% seen only once; the top ten take less than 20%.

The sequence derives from a woman aged 80 or over in good health. The V call is TRBV6-5, the J call TRBJ2-3; TRBD2 matches 11 bases. Sample: blood. Written as DNA, the CDR3 is TGTGCCAGCAGTTACTTAGCGGGGGGGCGGGAACGCACAGATACGCAGTATTTT. As protein: CASSYLAGGRERTDTQYF.